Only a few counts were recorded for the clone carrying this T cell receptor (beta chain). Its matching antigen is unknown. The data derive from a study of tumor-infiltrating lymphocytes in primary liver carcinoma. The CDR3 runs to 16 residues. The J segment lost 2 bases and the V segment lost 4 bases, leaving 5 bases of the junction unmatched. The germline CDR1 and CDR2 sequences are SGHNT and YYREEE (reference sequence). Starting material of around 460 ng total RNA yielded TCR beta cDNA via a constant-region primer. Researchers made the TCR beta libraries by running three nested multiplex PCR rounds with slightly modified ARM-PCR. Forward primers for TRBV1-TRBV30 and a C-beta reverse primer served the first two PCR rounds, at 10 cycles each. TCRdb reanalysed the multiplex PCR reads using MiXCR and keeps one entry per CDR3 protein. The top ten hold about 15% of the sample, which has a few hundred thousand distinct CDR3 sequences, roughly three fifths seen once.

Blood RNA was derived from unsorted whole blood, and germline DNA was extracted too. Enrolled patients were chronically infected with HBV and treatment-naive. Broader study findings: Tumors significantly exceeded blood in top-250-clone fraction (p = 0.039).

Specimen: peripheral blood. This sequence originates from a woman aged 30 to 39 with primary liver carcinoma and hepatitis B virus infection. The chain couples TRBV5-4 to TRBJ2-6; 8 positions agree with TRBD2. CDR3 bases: TGTGCCAGCAGCGCCTTTAGCGGGGCTGGGGCCAACGTCCTGACTTTC. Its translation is CASSAFSGAGANVLTF.